This section outlines one T cell receptor (beta chain) sequence together with its context. This clonotype appeared a few times. There is no known antigen for this receptor. The record has no base qualities; no much larger clone is one base away. The donors were a few dozen Caucasian individuals from Russia, aged roughly 6 to 100 years, who were systemically healthy. Around 9.8 milliliters of peripheral blood were collected from each donor into EDTA-treated Vacutainer tubes. Ficoll-Paque density-gradient centrifugation was used to isolate PBMCs, with at least 6 million obtained per sample. Total RNA was extracted from PBMCs with Trizol reagent, with at least 6 micrograms obtained per sample. For every donor, flow cytometry on a PBMC aliquot measured the percentage of naive CD45RAhigh/CD27high T cells. Libraries were built with 5' RACE. Sequencer: Illumina HiSeq 2500. A second PCR of about 6 to 12 cycles was performed with a sample-barcoded 5' primer and a J-beta primer mix. Each TCR beta cDNA molecule received a unique molecular identifier from a template-switch 5' adaptor carrying 12 random nucleotides. Each sample yielded at least 3 million CDR3-containing paired-end reads. First-strand cDNA synthesis was performed from all RNA using the Mint cDNA synthesis kit, with priming by a TRBC-specific oligonucleotide. Following uracil-DNA glycosylase treatment, a first 18-cycle PCR with universal primers M1SS and BC2_uni_R was performed on all cDNA. Per the source publication's procedure: For normalization, 1 million high-quality reads, each with a distinct molecular identifier, were randomly selected from each sample. Instead of being binned into consensus sequences, reads with shared molecular identifiers were discarded. MiTCR, with a Q25 quality threshold and the strictest error-elimination algorithm, was used for CDR3 identification, clonotype clustering and error correction. A nonparametric unseen species model with Euler transformation was used to estimate lower-bound total TCR beta diversity. TCRdb ran its own pipeline on the public reads, namely fastp trimming at Q25 and MiXCR clone calling, and kept in-frame beta chains. Each record represents a unique CDR3 protein, reported with the most common genes and DNA among its rows. Here the V and J calls rest on TCRdb's processing, not on the authors' analysis. For this sample the table gives about 1.6 million distinct CDR3 sequences, of which approximately 32% were detected only once. The top ten clonotypes cover around 11% of the sample.

This sample is part of a study of blood T cells in healthy people across ages (dated by TCRdb to between 2014 and 2017). The study in broad terms: In model experiments, template switching captured about one uniquely barcoded TCR beta cDNA molecule for every two T cells. To avoid experimental bias, donors of different ages were spread randomly across the sequencing lanes. Four age groups were formed from the donors: young (average approximately 17 years), middle-aged (approximately 42), aged (about 62) and long-lived (around 82). The study analyzed two additional independent replicas of 1 million unique cDNA reads from the same blood draw for two donors, one aged 18 to 30 and one aged 80 or older. The study measured age-related changes in TCR beta repertoire diversity using deep sequencing normalized with unique cDNA molecular identifiers.

The CDR3 runs 13 amino acids, cysteine and phenylalanine included. Just CDR3 DNA is preserved here, 39 bases in frame from base 1. Based on the germline V gene, the CDR1 and CDR2 sequences are ENHRY and SYGVKD. For this chain, trimming is 6 bases at the V end and 7 bases at the J end, and the number of junction bases without a gene match is 7. General study outcomes and caveats: Since profiling was done on bulk unsorted PBMCs, naive and antigen-experienced compartments could not be conclusively compared. Compared with the aged group, the long-lived group had more naive CD4+ T cells, fewer expanded clones and increased TCR diversity, a pattern suggesting age selection. As age increased, observed TCR beta diversity per million T cells dropped in a roughly linear way, and a significant reduction was already evident by age roughly 40. Estimates of total diversity based on one million sequenced T cells were regarded as lower bounds and as underestimates. Observed TCR beta diversity correlated strongly with the percentage of naive T cells measured by flow cytometry. Because the CMV infection status of the donors was unknown, age-related changes in expanded clonotypes may potentially have been confounded.

The sequence was obtained from a woman aged 30 to 39 in good health. What was sequenced was blood. The chain employs TRBV10-3 and TRBJ1-2, with 8 junctional bases fitting TRBD1. CDR3 region: CAISADREGGYTF. The bases read TGTGCCATCAGCGCGGACAGGGAGGGTGGCTACACCTTC.